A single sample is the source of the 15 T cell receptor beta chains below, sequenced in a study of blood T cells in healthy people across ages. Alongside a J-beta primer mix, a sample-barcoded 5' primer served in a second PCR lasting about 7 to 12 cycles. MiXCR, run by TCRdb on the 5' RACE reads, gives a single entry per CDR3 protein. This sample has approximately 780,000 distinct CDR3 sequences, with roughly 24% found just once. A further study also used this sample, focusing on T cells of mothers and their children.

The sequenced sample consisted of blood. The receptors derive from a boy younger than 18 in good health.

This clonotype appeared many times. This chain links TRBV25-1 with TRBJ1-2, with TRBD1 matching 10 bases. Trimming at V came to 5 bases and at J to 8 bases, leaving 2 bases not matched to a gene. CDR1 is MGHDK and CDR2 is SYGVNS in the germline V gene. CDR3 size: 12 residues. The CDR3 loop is CASSRDRGGYTF. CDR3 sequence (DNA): TGTGCCAGCAGTAGGGACAGGGGCGGCTACACCTTC.

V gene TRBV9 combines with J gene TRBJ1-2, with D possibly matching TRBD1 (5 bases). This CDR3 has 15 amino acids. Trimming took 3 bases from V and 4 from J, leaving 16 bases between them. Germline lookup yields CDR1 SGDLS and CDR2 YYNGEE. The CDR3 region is CASSAGTPRPYGYTF. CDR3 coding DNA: TGTGCCAGCAGCGCTGGGACGCCGAGACCCTATGGCTACACCTTC. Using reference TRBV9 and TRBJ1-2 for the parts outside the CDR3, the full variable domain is DSGVTQTPKHLITATGQRVTLRCSPRSGDLSVYWYQQSLDQGLQFLIQYYNGEERAKGNILERFSAQQFPDLHSELNLSSLELGDSALYFCASSAGTPRPYGYTFGSGTRLTVV.

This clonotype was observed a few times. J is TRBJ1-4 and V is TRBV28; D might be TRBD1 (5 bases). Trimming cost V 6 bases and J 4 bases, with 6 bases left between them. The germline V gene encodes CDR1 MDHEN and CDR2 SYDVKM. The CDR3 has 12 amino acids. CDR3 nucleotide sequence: TGTGCCAGCAGGGACAATAATGAAAAACTGTTTTTT. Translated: CASRDNNEKLFF.

CDR3 loop: CASSPDRARNTIYF. CDR3 nucleotide sequence: TGTGCCAGCAGCCCTGACAGGGCTAGAAACACCATATATTTT. The chain recombines TRBV7-9 with TRBJ1-3; 7 bases are a match to TRBD1. The CDR3 is 14 residues long. Germline CDR1 and CDR2: SEHNR and FQNEAQ (reference sequence). The J segment lost 5 bases and the V segment lost 5 bases, leaving 6 bases of the junction unmatched. The variable domain in full, completed from reference TRBV7-9 and TRBJ1-3, reads DTGVSQNPRHKITKRGQNVTFRCDPISEHNRLYWYRQTLGQGPEFLTYFQNEAQLEKSRLLSDRFSAERPKGSFSTLEIQRTEQGDSAMYLCASSPDRARNTIYFGEGSWLTVV.

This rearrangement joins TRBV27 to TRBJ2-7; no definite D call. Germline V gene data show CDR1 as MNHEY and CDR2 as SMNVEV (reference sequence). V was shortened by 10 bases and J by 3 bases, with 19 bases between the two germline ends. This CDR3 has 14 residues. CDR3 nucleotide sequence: TGTGCCACCTGGGCGTCACTTAAGATCTACGAGCAGTACTTC. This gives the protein CATWASLKIYEQYF.

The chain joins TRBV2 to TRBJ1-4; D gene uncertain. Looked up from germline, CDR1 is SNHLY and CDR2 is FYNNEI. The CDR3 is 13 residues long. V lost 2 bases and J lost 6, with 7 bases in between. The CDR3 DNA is TGTGCCAGCAGTGAAACGGTTTATGAAAAACTGTTTTTT. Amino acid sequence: CASSETVYEKLFF. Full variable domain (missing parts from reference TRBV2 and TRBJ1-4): EPEVTQTPSHQVTQMGQEVILRCVPISNHLYFYWYRQILGQKVEFLVSFYNNEISEKSEIFDDQFSVERPDGSNFTLKIRSTKLEDSAMYFCASSETVYEKLFFGSGTQLSVL.

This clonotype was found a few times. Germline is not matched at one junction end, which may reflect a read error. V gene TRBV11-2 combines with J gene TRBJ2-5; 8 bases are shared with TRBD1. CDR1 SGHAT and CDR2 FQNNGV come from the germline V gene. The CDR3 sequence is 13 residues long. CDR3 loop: CASSLTGTGSMFF. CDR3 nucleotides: TGTGCCAGCAGCCTCACGGGGACAGGATCGATGTTCTTC.

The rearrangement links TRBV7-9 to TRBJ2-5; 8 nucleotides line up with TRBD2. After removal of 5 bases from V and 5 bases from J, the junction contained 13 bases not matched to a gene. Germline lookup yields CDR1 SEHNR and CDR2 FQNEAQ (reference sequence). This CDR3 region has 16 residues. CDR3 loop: CASSTITRLARETQYF. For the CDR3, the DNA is TGTGCCAGCAGCACTATCACTCGACTAGCGAGGGAGACCCAGTACTTC.

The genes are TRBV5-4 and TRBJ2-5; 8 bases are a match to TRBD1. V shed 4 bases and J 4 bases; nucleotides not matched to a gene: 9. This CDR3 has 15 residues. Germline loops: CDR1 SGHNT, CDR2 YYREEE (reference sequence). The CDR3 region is CASSPGGEVGETQYF. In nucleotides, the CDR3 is TGTGCCAGCAGCCCAGGGGGCGAGGTGGGAGAGACCCAGTACTTC.

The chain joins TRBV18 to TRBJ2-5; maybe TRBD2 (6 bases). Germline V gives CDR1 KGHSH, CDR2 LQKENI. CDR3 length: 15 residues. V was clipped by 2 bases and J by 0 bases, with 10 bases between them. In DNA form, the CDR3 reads TGTGCCAGCTCACCAGTCCGCGGGAACCAAGAGACCCAGTACTTC. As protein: CASSPVRGNQETQYF.

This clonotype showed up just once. The CDR3 nucleotides read TGTGCCAGCAGCTTCCCGTGGGAGACCCAGTACTTC. Translating gives CASSFPWETQYF. The V gene is TRBV7-2, the J gene TRBJ2-5; no firm D call. The CDR3 sequence is 12 residues long. The germline V gene encodes CDR1 SGHTA and CDR2 FQGNSA. V was trimmed by 3 bases and J by 5 bases, leaving 7 bases between them.

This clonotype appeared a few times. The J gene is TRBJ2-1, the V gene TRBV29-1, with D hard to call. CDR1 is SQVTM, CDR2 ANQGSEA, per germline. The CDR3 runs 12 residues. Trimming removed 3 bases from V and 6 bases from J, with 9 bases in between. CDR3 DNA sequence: TGCAGCGTTGAGCGGCGGACCAATGAGCAGTTCTTC. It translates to CSVERRTNEQFF.

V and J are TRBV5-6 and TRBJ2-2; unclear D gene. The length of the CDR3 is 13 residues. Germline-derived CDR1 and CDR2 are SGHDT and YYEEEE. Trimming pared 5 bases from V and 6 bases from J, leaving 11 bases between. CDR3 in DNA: TGTGCCAGCAGATTGACACGACCCGGGGAGCTGTTTTTT. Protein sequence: CASRLTRPGELFF.

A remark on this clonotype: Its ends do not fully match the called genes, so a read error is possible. The CDR3 DNA reads as TGTGCCTGCAGTTTATGGGGGCGGGTTAGCACAGATACGCAGTATTTT. Protein: CACSLWGRVSTDTQYF. The V and J genes are TRBV28 and TRBJ2-3, with D tentatively TRBD1 (6 bases). This CDR3 is built from 16 residues. Germline assignment: CDR1 MDHEN and CDR2 SYDVKM.

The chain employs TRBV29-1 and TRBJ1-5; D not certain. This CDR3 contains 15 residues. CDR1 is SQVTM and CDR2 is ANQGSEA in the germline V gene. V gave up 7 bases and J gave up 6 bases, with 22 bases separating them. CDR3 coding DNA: TGCAGCGCCCGCGTTGTTCGGGTACGACGTCAGCCCCAGCATTTT. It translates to CSARVVRVRRQPQHF.